This T cell receptor (beta chain) was documented in a study of control samples from healthy donors and cancer patients (dated by TCRdb to about 2020). The method was the immunoSEQ multiplex PCR assay. Sourced from immuneACCESS, this table was stored by TCRdb with only in-frame sequences that have V and J called. A share of the clones is absent; for the studies checked, an unresolved V gene accounts for under half, and the remainder has no known explanation. The sample records some 200,000 clones, 90% to 95% of which are singletons. Together, the top ten hold about 1.4% of the sample. This clone was detected once. No cognate antigen has been identified for it. Within one base of it there is no much larger clone, and no base qualities were kept. Sample: blood. The sequence came from a man between 45 and 60 years old in good health.

The CDR3: CASSYNRGRAEKLFF. The nucleotide sequence is TGTGCCAGCAGTTACAACAGGGGGCGGGCTGAAAAACTGTTTTTT. The receptor chain draws on TRBV6-5 and TRBJ1-4; 9 middle bases align to TRBD1. The germline V gene sets CDR1 to MNHEY and CDR2 to SVGAGI. Relative to germline, V is missing 2 bases and J is missing 7 bases, with 5 bases of the junction outside any gene match. There are 15 amino acids in the CDR3, from cysteine to phenylalanine inclusive. Of all the DNA, just the CDR3 is kept, 45 bases in frame from base 1.